This T cell receptor (beta chain) was sequenced for a study of cytomegalovirus exposure and HLA in healthy donors. V was shortened by 2 bases and J by 6 bases, with 13 bases between the two germline ends. The germline CDR1 and CDR2 sequences are SGHRS and YFSETQ. This CDR3 is built from 14 residues. On this clone: Its antigen remains unknown.

Primers for the PCR totalled 60 Vbeta and 13 Jbeta. Source study methods: In a later analysis, the count reached tens of millions of unique TCR beta chains, with about 12 million shared. TCRdb's table, derived via immunoSEQ multiplex PCR, lists solely in-frame clones and lacks some. Clone size and the V and J calls come from that table; the DNA yielded D and trimming. Among some 150,000 clones listed, 70% were seen once. Study findings and constraints: Trimming of TCR beta V- and J-genes showed a link, identified in a later analysis, to a missense DCLRE1C variant.

V and J are TRBV5-1 and TRBJ2-3, with a tentative D call TRBD2 (6 bases). The specimen was PBMCs. The clonotype originates from a woman in her sixties or seventies in good health and CMV-seropositive. CDR3 nucleotides: TGCGCCAGCAGCTTCCTTACTAGCCAGGATACGCAGTATTTT. The encoded protein is CASSFLTSQDTQYF.